This T cell receptor (beta chain) appears in the sequencing data of a study of siplizumab effects on memory and regulatory T cells (dated by TCRdb to the late 2010s). Broadly, across the study: The study examined how the anti-CD2 antibody siplizumab affects alloreactive T-cell subsets in allogeneic mixed lymphocyte reactions built from human PBMCs. Overall study outcomes, separate from this receptor: A naive or memory phenotype could not be assigned to roughly 75-96% of proliferating CD4+ or CD8+ clones. Among mappable alloreactive CD4+ clones, an average Treg-derived fraction of roughly 71% was observed with siplizumab, compared with about 25% in control reactions. The cumulative frequency of alloreactive sequences traceable to unstimulated CD4+ memory T cells was significantly reduced by siplizumab. Whether proliferating Tregs from siplizumab cultures were suppressive was not functionally confirmed. Because sequences below about 10^-5 frequency were poorly captured, only a minor fraction of alloreactive clones could be mapped to unstimulated subsets. Greater diversity appeared to be present in unstimulated naive T cells than in memory T cells, and a substantial contribution to the alloresponse seemed to be made by naive cells.

TCRbeta CDR3 sequencing was performed on sorted unstimulated T cells and on proliferating T cells recovered from mixed lymphocyte reactions. Fresh whole blood from nine to ten HLA-typed healthy donors was used as the source from which PBMCs were isolated. To map where alloreactive clones came from, CD4+ non-regulatory T cells in the unstimulated state were FACS-sorted. Including cysteine and phenylalanine, the CDR3 has 12 amino acids. CDR3 DNA only is kept here, 36 bases in frame from base 1. CDR1 and CDR2 are read off the germline V gene as SGDLS and YYNGEE. V is cut by 1 base and J by 6 bases, and the space between the germline ends is 8 bases. With regard to this clone: Its antigen is still unknown. Per-base quality was not reported, and no clone a single base away is much larger than it.

Library construction relied on the immunoSEQ multiplex PCR assay. Each sample had around 100,000 TCR templates assayed by the deep sequencing platform. Genomic DNA extracted from sorted T cells was used for TCRbeta CDR3 sequencing. On the study's bioinformatics: The R programming language was used for clonal analysis of TCRbeta CDR3 data. Unstimulated samples were compared with post-reaction CFSE-low samples to define alloreactive CD4+ and CD8+ clones. Alloreactive CD4+ clones were assigned to regulatory or non-regulatory origin by matching sequences to sorted unstimulated Treg and non-Treg repertoires. TCRdb limited this immuneACCESS table to in-frame rearrangements with V and J called. A share of clones is missing; checked studies link under half to unresolved V genes, and the rest is unexplained. The DNA gave D and trimming, while V, J and clone size come from that table. The sample records under 100,000 clones, 85% to 95% of which are singletons. Clones ranked in the top ten supply around 1.4% of the sample.

The source of this sequence is a human donor in good health. Sequencing was carried out using non-Treg CD4+ T cells sorted from blood. The cell subset or site label, read with the paper, signifies: FACS-sorted unstimulated CD4+ non-regulatory T cells. Recombination linked TRBV9 to TRBJ2-7, with a tentative D gene TRBD1 over 5 matching bases. The nucleotide sequence reads TGTGCCAGCAGCGTAACAGGACGCGAGCAGTACTTC. It is translated as CASSVTGREQYF.